The sequence of this T cell receptor (beta chain) was determined in a study of CXCR3-negative and CXCR3-positive naive CD8 T cells. The CDR3 consists of 13 residues. The germline gives CDR1 SQVTM, CDR2 ANQGSEA. Findings and limits, study-wide: Memory CD8+ cells had much lower diversity, and both naive subsets had comparably high diversity. After cryopreservation, expression of CXCR3 was partially reduced, and most assays were run with fresh PBMCs. Surface CD5 looked about the same in the naive subsets, so the authors worked out TCR strength from TRB CDR3 properties. Naive CXCR3-negative and CXCR3-positive cells had similar TRBV-TRBJ usage; memory differed.

Points on this clonotype: The antigen remains unidentified.

The libraries of TRB cDNA were prepared using 5' RACE with UMI labels. TCRdb reprocessed the 5' RACE reads and reports one entry per CDR3 protein, with no DNA. The sample has about 56,000 distinct CDR3 sequences. The sample comprised memory CD8+ T cells from blood. The rearrangement links TRBV29-1 to TRBJ2-2. The clonotype was recovered from a human donor in good health. Some clones in this sample may be carry-over from other donors' samples. The CDR3 here is CSVLDANTGELFF.